The clone carrying this T cell receptor beta chain was found a few times. Its antigen is as yet unknown. These data come from a study of OX40 agonist ivuxolimab in advanced cancers. Study-level background: Ivuxolimab, an antibody acting as an agonist of OX40 (CD134), was used to treat patients. Administration of intravenous ivuxolimab to patients occurred every 2 weeks at 0.01 to 10 mg/kg.

The CDR3 sequence is 14 residues long. Germline V CDR1 and CDR2: SGHNT, YENEEA. After removal of 5 bases from V and 1 base from J, the junction contained 4 bases not matched to a gene. Sequenced by immunoSEQ multiplex PCR; TCRdb stores in-frame clones only, minus some. This table has 25,000 or so clones, around 90% appearing once. Overall study results and limits: Researchers report that CD8+ T cells had, on average, more expanded clones than CD4+.

The TCR sequence derives from an adult with an advanced solid tumor such as melanoma, head and neck, liver or kidney cancer. V and J are TRBV11-3 and TRBJ2-7; the match to TRBD1 covers 8 bases. This material consisted of CD4+ or CD8+ T cells sorted from blood, taken in a trial of the OX40 agonist ivuxolimab. The CDR3 loop reads CASSIRQGSYEQYF. In DNA form, the CDR3 reads TGTGCCAGCAGCATAAGACAGGGGTCCTACGAGCAGTACTTC.